The clone carrying this T cell receptor (beta chain) turned up a few times. Its antigen is unidentified. After removal of 0 bases from V and 2 bases from J, the junction contained 8 bases not matched to a gene. Germline-derived CDR1 and CDR2 are SGHRS and YFSETQ. The CDR3 runs 18 residues. Unique molecular identifiers were built into the TCRbeta library. Each CDR3 protein gets one entry after TCRdb re-called the PCR reads with MiXCR. This sample yields about 900,000 distinct CDR3 sequences, of which about 29% are seen a single time; about 28% belongs to the top ten. The data were taken from a study of T-cell reconstitution after alpha-beta-depleted transplantation in children. General study findings and limits: Expanded clones from the graft, numbering several hundred, reportedly supplied alpha-beta T cells about two months after transplant.

The gene calls are TRBV5-1 and TRBJ1-1; 12 bases match TRBD1. The sequence was collected from a boy less than two years old who had a stem cell transplant for SCID, so the T cells may come from the graft donor. This sample comprised PBMCs, mostly from graft donor cells, obtained 360 days after TCRalphabeta/CD19-depleted stem cell transplant. CDR3 DNA sequence: TGCGCCAGCAGCTTGGTGCCAGGGACAGGGGGCGTAAACACTGAAGCTTTCTTT. Its translation is CASSLVPGTGGVNTEAFF.